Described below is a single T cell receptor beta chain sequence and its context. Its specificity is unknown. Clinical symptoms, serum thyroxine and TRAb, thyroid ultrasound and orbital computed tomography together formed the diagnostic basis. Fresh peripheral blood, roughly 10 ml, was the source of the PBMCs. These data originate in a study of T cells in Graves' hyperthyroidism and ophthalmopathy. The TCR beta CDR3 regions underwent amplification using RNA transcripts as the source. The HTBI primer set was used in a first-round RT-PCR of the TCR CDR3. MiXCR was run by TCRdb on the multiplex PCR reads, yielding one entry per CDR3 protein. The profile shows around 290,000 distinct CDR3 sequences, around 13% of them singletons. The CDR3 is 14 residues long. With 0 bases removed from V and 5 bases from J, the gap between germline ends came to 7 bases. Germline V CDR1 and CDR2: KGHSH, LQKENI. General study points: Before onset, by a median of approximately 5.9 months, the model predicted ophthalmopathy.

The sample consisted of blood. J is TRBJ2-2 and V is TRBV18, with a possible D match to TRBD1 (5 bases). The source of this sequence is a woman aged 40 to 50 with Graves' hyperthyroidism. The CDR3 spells CASSPPPGTGELFF. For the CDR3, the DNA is TGTGCCAGCTCACCACCGCCAGGGACCGGGGAGCTGTTTTTT.